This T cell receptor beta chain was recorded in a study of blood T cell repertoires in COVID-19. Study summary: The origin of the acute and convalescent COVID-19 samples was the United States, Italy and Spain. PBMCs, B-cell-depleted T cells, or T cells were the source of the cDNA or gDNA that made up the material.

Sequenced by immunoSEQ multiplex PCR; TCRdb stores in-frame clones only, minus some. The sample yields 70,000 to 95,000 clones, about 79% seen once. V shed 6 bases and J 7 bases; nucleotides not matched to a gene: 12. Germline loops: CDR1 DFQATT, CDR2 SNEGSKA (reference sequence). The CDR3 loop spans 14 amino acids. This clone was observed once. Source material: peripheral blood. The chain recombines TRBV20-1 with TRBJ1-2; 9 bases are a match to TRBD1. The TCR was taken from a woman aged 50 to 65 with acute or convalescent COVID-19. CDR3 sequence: CSASQGQGSGGYTF. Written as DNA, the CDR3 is TGCAGTGCCAGTCAGGGACAGGGATCCGGTGGCTACACCTTC.